These 7 T cell receptor beta chains originate from one sample sequenced in a study of identical twins. Each CDR3 protein is one row after TCRdb ran MiXCR on the 5' RACE reads. The table has 550,000 to 700,000 distinct CDR3 sequences, roughly 20% seen once; the top ten hold about 4.3%. The data were also submitted as part of a second study, on T cells expressing NK-cell markers.

The material sequenced was PBMCs. The receptors here all came from a young woman in good health.

This rearrangement joins TRBV2 to TRBJ2-1, with D perhaps matching TRBD2 (5 bases). Germline V CDR1 and CDR2: SNHLY, FYNNEI. Between the trimmed V and J ends, which lost 3 bases and 11 bases, there was a span of 8 bases. The CDR3 sequence is 11 residues long. CDR3 loop: CASSEDLKQFF. The DNA for the CDR3 is TGTGCCAGCAGTGAGGACTTGAAGCAGTTCTTC.

This clonotype turned up a few times. The chain carries TRBV5-6 and TRBJ2-7, with 7 bases fitting TRBD1. V was pared by 5 bases and J by 4 bases, with 15 bases of the junction left unmatched. CDR3 length equals 16 residues. Germline V lookup: CDR1 SGHDT, CDR2 YYEEEE. The DNA of the CDR3 is TGTGCCAGCAGGCCCATGTATAGGGGACAGCCGTACGAGCAGTACTTC. Translation gives CASRPMYRGQPYEQYF.

This clonotype was seen at least ten times. This chain connects TRBV4-1 to TRBJ1-4; no definite D call. This CDR3 is 16 amino acids long. Trimming took off 4 bases at V and 7 bases at J, with 19 bases between the two ends. Germline V gene data show CDR1 as MGHRA and CDR2 as YSYEKL. The DNA for the CDR3 is TGCGCCAGCAGCCGGCCTTTTCCGGGAAGCGGTGAAAAACTGTTTTTT. Residues: CASSRPFPGSGEKLFF.

The V call is TRBV6-5, the J call TRBJ1-2; no firm D call. Germline V gives CDR1 MNHEY, CDR2 SVGAGI. CDR3 size: 13 residues. Between the trimmed V and J ends, which lost 0 bases and 6 bases, there was a span of 8 bases. Written as DNA, the CDR3 is TGTGCCAGCAGTTACTCCCCTAAGGATGGCTACACCTTC. This gives the protein CASSYSPKDGYTF.

This clonotype was observed a few times. The rearrangement uses TRBV7-9 and TRBJ2-2; possibly TRBD1 or TRBD2 for D (5 bases each). The CDR3 length is 16 residues. Between the trimmed V and J ends, which lost 7 bases and 2 bases, there was a span of 17 bases. Germline CDR1 SEHNR, CDR2 FQNEAQ (reference sequence). The CDR3: CASTPDRGRNTGELFF. The CDR3, as DNA: TGTGCCAGCACCCCTGACCGGGGACGAAACACCGGGGAGCTGTTTTTT.

In its sample, this clonotype was seen many times. The chain joins TRBV6-5 to TRBJ2-7; D might be TRBD1 (6 bases). Trimming stripped 0 bases from V and 3 bases from J, with 9 bases between. The CDR3 runs 14 residues. Germline V lookup: CDR1 MNHEY, CDR2 SVGAGI. The CDR3 nucleotides are TGTGCCAGCAGTTACTCCCGGACAGTCTACGAGCAGTACTTC. It encodes CASSYSRTVYEQYF.

The chain joins TRBV10-3 to TRBJ2-7; 11 bases match TRBD2. The CDR3 has 15 amino acids. J was trimmed by 6 bases and V by 0 bases; bases with no gene match: 4. From germline, CDR1 is ENHRY and CDR2 SYGVKD. CDR3: CAISESSGRGSEQYF. The CDR3 coding sequence is TGTGCCATCAGTGAGTCTAGCGGGAGGGGGAGCGAGCAGTACTTC.